These 23 T cell receptor beta chains came from one sample sequenced in a study of identifying expanded T cells in peripheral blood. Sequencing used immunoSEQ multiplex PCR; TCRdb keeps in-frame clones, though not all of them. Of around 56,000 clones in the sample, about four fifths were seen once. Sequenced: blood. These receptors were taken from a person between 18 and 75 years old in good health.

The genes are TRBV7-2 and TRBJ2-1; 10 nucleotides match TRBD2. J was trimmed by 8 bases and V by 1 base; bases with no gene match: 11. CDR1 SGHTA and CDR2 FQGNSA come from the germline V gene. CDR3 length equals 17 residues. The CDR3 spells CASSLGKLAGKADEQFF. CDR3 nucleotides: TGTGCCAGCAGCTTAGGAAAACTAGCGGGAAAGGCGGATGAGCAGTTCTTC.

V is TRBV28 and J is TRBJ2-1, with D possibly matching TRBD1 (7 bases). The CDR3 spans 14 residues. Trimming took off 3 bases at V and 8 bases at J, with 14 bases between the two ends. Germline V gene lookup returns CDR1 MDHEN and CDR2 SYDVKM. The CDR3: CASSLQGGDDEQFF. The CDR3 DNA follows: TGTGCCAGCAGTTTGCAGGGGGGCGACGATGAGCAGTTCTTC.

The V and J genes are TRBV10-2 and TRBJ1-3, with a tentative D call TRBD1 (6 bases). Germline V gene sequence: CDR1 WSHSY, CDR2 SAAADI. The CDR3 extends over 16 amino acids. The germline V and J ends were trimmed by 3 bases and 4 bases, with 16 bases remaining between them. The CDR3 DNA reads TGCGCCAGCAGTGAACCACAGGGTTTACTAGGAAACACCATATATTTT. The encoded protein is CASSEPQGLLGNTIYF.

The gene calls are TRBV5-1 and TRBJ2-3, with D perhaps TRBD1 or TRBD2 (5 bases each). CDR1 is SGHRS, CDR2 YFSETQ, per germline. V gave up 2 bases and J gave up 6 bases, with 19 bases separating them. This CDR3 comprises 16 residues. DNA for the CDR3: TGCGCCAGCAGCTTAGAGGGGACGCCGTTGTGGGATACGCAGTATTTT. Protein sequence: CASSLEGTPLWDTQYF.

This chain links TRBV5-1 with TRBJ2-1, with 8 bases aligning to TRBD2. This CDR3 contains 18 residues. The V gene end was trimmed by 1 base and the J gene end by 5 bases; junction bases not matched to a gene: 14. Germline V gene data show CDR1 as SGHRS and CDR2 as YFSETQ. This CDR3 reads CASSLPGGGSLSHNEQFF. The CDR3 DNA sequence: TGCGCCAGCAGCTTGCCTGGCGGGGGGTCCCTTTCTCACAATGAGCAGTTCTTC. Filled out from reference TRBV5-1 and TRBJ2-1, the complete variable domain reads KAGVTQTPRYLIKTRGQQVTLSCSPISGHRSVSWYQQTPGQGLQFLFEYFSETQRNKGNFPGRFSGRQFSNSRSEMNVSTLELGDSALYLCASSLPGGGSLSHNEQFFGPGTRLTVL.

This chain uses TRBV21-1 with TRBJ1-4. TRBV21-1 is a documented pseudogene. This CDR3 has 17 amino acids. The CDR3 DNA reads TGTGCCAGCAGCAAAGCGGGAGGGAAAGGGTCTAATGAAAAACTGTTTTTT. It yields the protein CASSKAGGKGSNEKLFF.

V and J are TRBV19 and TRBJ1-4; 9 bases line up with TRBD1. CDR3 length equals 17 residues. Germline V gene lookup returns CDR1 LNHDA and CDR2 SQIVND (reference sequence). V dropped 4 bases and J dropped 2; count of bases not matched to a gene: 8. In nucleotides, the CDR3 is TGTGCCAGTAGTAGGTCCCTTGGGACAGGGACTAATGAAAAACTGTTTTTT. Translating it yields CASSRSLGTGTNEKLFF.

The chain joins TRBV6-5 to TRBJ2-7; 9 bases agree with TRBD1. J was trimmed by 3 bases and V by 6 bases; bases with no gene match: 9. Germline CDR1 and CDR2: MNHEY and SVGAGI. The CDR3 totals 15 residues. Here the CDR3 reads CASSRGGQGLYEQYF. DNA for the CDR3: TGTGCCAGCAGCCGCGGGGGACAGGGCCTCTACGAGCAGTACTTC.

The chain links TRBV5-4 to TRBJ2-2; D possibly corresponds to TRBD2 (5 bases). The CDR3 sequence is 15 residues long. V dropped 10 bases and J dropped 5 bases, with 21 bases sitting between them. Germline values: CDR1 SGHNT, CDR2 YYREEE (reference sequence). CDR3 sequence: CASSAAQKPTGELFF. CDR3 in DNA: TGTGCCTCCTCAGCGGCTCAGAAACCTACCGGGGAGCTGTTTTTT.

The chain uses TRBV7-8 and TRBJ2-7; D gene uncertain. The CDR3 sequence is 13 residues long. Germline V gives CDR1 SGHVS, CDR2 FQNEAQ. V lost 2 bases and J 3 bases, leaving 8 bases between the germline ends. CDR3 sequence: CASSLIHIYEQYF. The CDR3 nucleotides are TGTGCCAGCAGCTTAATTCACATCTACGAGCAGTACTTC.

This clone is a singleton in its sample. V usage is TRBV30 and J usage is TRBJ1-2, with D perhaps matching TRBD1 (5 bases). Germline CDR1 and CDR2: GTSNPN and SVGIG (reference sequence). The CDR3 spans 17 residues. The V end was cut by 4 bases, the J end by 0 bases, with 21 bases between. Written as DNA, the CDR3 is TGTGCCTGGACCCCCGGGAACACGGGGGAGGCTAACTATGGCTACACCTTC. It encodes CAWTPGNTGEANYGYTF.

This clone is classed as medium-sized. The chain has TRBV5-4 and TRBJ1-6; no firm D call. The V gene lost 0 bases and the J gene lost 0 bases, with 4 bases spanning the gap. The germline gives CDR1 SGHNT, CDR2 YYREEE (reference sequence). The CDR3 loop spans 15 amino acids. The CDR3 protein is CASSLAGSYNSPLHF. In DNA form, the CDR3 reads TGTGCCAGCAGCTTGGCGGGCTCCTATAATTCACCCCTCCACTTT.

The chain employs TRBV5-5 and TRBJ2-1; 10 bases align to TRBD1. CDR1 is SGHKS and CDR2 is YYEKEE in the germline V gene (reference sequence). Trimming took 2 bases from V and 4 from J; bases not matched to a gene: 15. This CDR3 is 19 amino acids long. CDR3 loop: CASSFLPTPGTGVYNEQFF. The CDR3 nucleotides are TGTGCCAGCAGCTTTCTTCCGACCCCAGGGACAGGGGTATACAATGAGCAGTTCTTC.

This chain links TRBV9 with TRBJ2-5; 10 nucleotides line up with TRBD2. The CDR3 has 16 amino acids. CDR1 is SGDLS, CDR2 YYNGEE, per germline. The V and J ends lost 0 bases and 2 bases, in that order; junction bases with no gene match: 4. DNA for the CDR3: TGTGCCAGCAGCGTAGGCGTTAGCGGGGGGCAAGAGACCCAGTACTTC. This codes for CASSVGVSGGQETQYF.

The chain uses TRBV6-5 and TRBJ1-1; D remains unclear. The germline V gene has CDR1 MNHEY and CDR2 SVGAGI. Trimming stripped 0 bases from V and 1 base from J, with 6 bases between. The CDR3 loop spans 14 amino acids. This CDR3 is CASSYSRGNTEAFF. As DNA, the CDR3 is TGTGCCAGCAGTTACTCCCGGGGGAACACTGAAGCTTTCTTT.

This clone is a singleton in its sample. The chain uses TRBV7-8 and TRBJ1-1; possible D gene TRBD1, 6 bases. CDR3 length equals 13 residues. V lost 5 bases, J lost 4 bases, and 11 bases lay in between. CDR1 SGHVS and CDR2 FQNEAQ come from the germline V gene. DNA for the CDR3: TGTGCCAGCAGCGGATACAGGGCCACTGAAGCTTTCTTT. Translation: CASSGYRATEAFF.

The V call is TRBV9, the J call TRBJ2-5, with a weak D call TRBD1 (6 bases). The V end was cut by 0 bases, the J end by 3 bases, with 9 bases between. CDR3 length equals 14 residues. CDR1 and CDR2 (germline): SGDLS, YYNGEE. The CDR3 loop reads CASSVGTDKETQYF. DNA for the CDR3: TGTGCCAGCAGCGTAGGGACAGATAAAGAGACCCAGTACTTC.

The chain combines TRBV2 with TRBJ1-5, with D hard to call. V was pared by 6 bases and J by 2 bases, with 14 bases between. The CDR3 consists of 15 residues. Per the germline V gene, CDR1 is SNHLY and CDR2 is FYNNEI. The CDR3 sequence is CASREAAVGNQPQHF. The CDR3 DNA reads TGTGCCAGCAGAGAGGCGGCGGTCGGCAATCAGCCCCAGCATTTT.

In its sample, this clone was seen a few times. V gene TRBV30 combines with J gene TRBJ1-2, with 8 bases aligning to TRBD1. The germline CDR1 and CDR2 sequences are GTSNPN and SVGIG (reference sequence). The V segment lost 2 bases and the J segment 2 bases; nucleotides outside the gene matches: 7. This CDR3 region has 15 residues. CDR3 protein: CAWSRDRFLNYGYTF. CDR3 nucleotide sequence: TGTGCCTGGAGTAGGGACAGGTTTCTCAACTATGGCTACACCTTC.

J is TRBJ1-1 and V is TRBV27, with D possibly matching TRBD1 (5 bases). Germline V CDR1 and CDR2: MNHEY, SMNVEV (reference sequence). The CDR3 is made up of 16 amino acids. Trimming pared 2 bases from V and 4 bases from J, leaving 17 bases between. For the CDR3, the DNA is TGTGCCAGCAGTTTAAGGGCGGGGGTGGCGAGCACTGAAGCTTTCTTT. Translated, it gives CASSLRAGVASTEAFF.

J is TRBJ2-2 and V is TRBV6-1; TRBD1 matches at 11 bases. This CDR3 has 15 residues. Trimming at V came to 6 bases and at J to 3 bases, leaving 3 bases not matched to a gene. The germline CDR1 and CDR2 sequences are MNHNS and SASEGT. CDR3 nucleotides: TGTGCCAGCAGATTGGGACAGGGGGACACCGGGGAGCTGTTTTTT. It yields the protein CASRLGQGDTGELFF.

The chain links TRBV7-6 to TRBJ2-1; the match to TRBD2 covers 8 bases. The germline V gene encodes CDR1 SGHVS and CDR2 FNYEAQ. V lost 0 bases, J lost 9 bases, and 7 bases stayed unmatched. The CDR3 loop spans 15 amino acids. CDR3 in amino acids: CASSLAGSGVGEQFF. The CDR3, as DNA: TGTGCCAGCAGCTTAGCAGGTAGCGGGGTTGGTGAGCAGTTCTTC.

This chain connects TRBV30 to TRBJ2-5; TRBD2 aligns across 12 bases. CDR3 size: 16 residues. Trimming took 2 bases from V and 4 from J; bases not matched to a gene: 8. Germline V gene sequence: CDR1 GTSNPN, CDR2 SVGIG (reference sequence). The CDR3 DNA reads as TGTGCCTGGAGTCCCGGACTAGCGGGGAGTAGAGAGACCCAGTACTTC. Protein: CAWSPGLAGSRETQYF.